This T cell receptor beta chain was identified during a study of blood T cell repertoires in COVID-19. Original processing methods: Reference gene primer amplification in the assay estimated nucleated cell counts. Profiling relied on immunoSEQ multiplex PCR, and the TCRdb table lists in-frame clones only, not all of them. V and J calls and clone size come straight from that table; D and trimming were deduced from the DNA. The sample holds roughly 240,000 clones, about 89% seen once. The V gene's germline CDR1 is SNHLY and CDR2 FYNNEI. This CDR3 is 18 amino acids long. The V and J ends lost 0 bases and 1 base, in that order; junction bases with no gene match: 10.

Material: peripheral blood. This sequence joins TRBV2 and TRBJ2-5, with 8 bases fitting TRBD2. The sequence came from a woman aged 60-75 years who had recovered from COVID-19. CDR3 sequence reads: CASSEARASGYPQETQYF. In DNA, the CDR3 is TGTGCCAGCAGTGAAGCGCGGGCTAGCGGGTACCCCCAAGAGACCCAGTACTTC.